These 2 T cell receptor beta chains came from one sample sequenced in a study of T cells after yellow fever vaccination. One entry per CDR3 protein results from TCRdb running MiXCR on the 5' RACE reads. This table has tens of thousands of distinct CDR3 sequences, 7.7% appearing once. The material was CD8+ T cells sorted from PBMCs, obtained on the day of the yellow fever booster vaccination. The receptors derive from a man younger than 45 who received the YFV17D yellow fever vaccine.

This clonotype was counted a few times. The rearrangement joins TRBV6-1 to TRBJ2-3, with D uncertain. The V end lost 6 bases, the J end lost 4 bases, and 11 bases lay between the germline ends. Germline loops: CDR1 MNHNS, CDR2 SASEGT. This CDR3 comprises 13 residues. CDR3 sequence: CASRPVVADTQYF. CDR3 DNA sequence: TGTGCCAGCAGGCCTGTGGTGGCAGATACGCAGTATTTT.

CDR3 amino acids: CASSPGNLKETQYF. CDR3 in DNA: TGTGCCAGCAGCCCCGGGAACCTGAAAGAGACCCAGTACTTC. The chain carries TRBV5-6 and TRBJ2-5, with D tentatively TRBD2 (5 bases). V lost 4 bases and J 3 bases, leaving 13 bases between the germline ends. CDR3 length: 14 amino acids. Looked up from germline, CDR1 is SGHDT and CDR2 is YYEEEE.